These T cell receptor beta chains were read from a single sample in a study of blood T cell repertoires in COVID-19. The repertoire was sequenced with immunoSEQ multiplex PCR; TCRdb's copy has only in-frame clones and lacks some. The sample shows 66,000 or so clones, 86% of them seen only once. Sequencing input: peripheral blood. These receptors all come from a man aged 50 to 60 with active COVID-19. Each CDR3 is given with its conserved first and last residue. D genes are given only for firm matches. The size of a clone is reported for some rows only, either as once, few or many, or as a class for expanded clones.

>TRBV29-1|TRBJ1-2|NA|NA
TGCAGCGTTGTGTCGTTGTCGTCAGGGTCCAACTATGGCTACACCTTC
CSVVSLSSGSNYGYTF
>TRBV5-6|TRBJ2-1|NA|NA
TGTGCCAGCACTACCTACAATGAGCAGTTCTTC
CASTTYNEQFF
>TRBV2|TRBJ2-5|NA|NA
TGTGCCAGCAGTGAGAACAGGGGGGGAGAGACCCAGTACTTC
CASSENRGGETQYF
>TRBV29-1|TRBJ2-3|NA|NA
TGCAGCGCAGACAGGCGGTCACAAGATACGCAGTATTTT
CSADRRSQDTQYF
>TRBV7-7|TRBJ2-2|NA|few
TGTGCCAGCAGCTTAGACAGGGCGTCCGGGGAGCTGTTTTTT
CASSLDRASGELFF
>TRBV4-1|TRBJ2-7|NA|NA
TGCGCCAGCAGCCAAGTCCGCGTCGCCTACGAGCAGTACTTC
CASSQVRVAYEQYF
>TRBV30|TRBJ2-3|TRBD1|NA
TGTGCCTGGGAGGAACAGGGGGCGCCGAATACGCAGTATTTT
CAWEEQGAPNTQYF
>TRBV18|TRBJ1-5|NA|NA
TGTGCCAGCTCAACAATAGGAGATCAGCCCCAGCATTTT
CASSTIGDQPQHF
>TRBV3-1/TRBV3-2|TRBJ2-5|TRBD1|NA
TGTGCCAGCAGCCCCCGTACAGGGGGTGAGACCCAGTACTTC
CASSPRTGGETQYF
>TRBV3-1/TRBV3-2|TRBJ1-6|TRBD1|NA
TGTGCCAGCAGCCAAGAGACAGGGGTACGTTCACCCCTCCACTTT
CASSQETGVRSPLHF
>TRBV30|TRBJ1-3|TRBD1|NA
TGTGCCTCGAGGGGGCATCCTGGAAACACCATATATTTT
CASRGHPGNTIYF
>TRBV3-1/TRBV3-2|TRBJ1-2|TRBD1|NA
TGTGCCAGCAGCCAAGTACGGCAGGGGGCGAACTATGGCTACACCTTC
CASSQVRQGANYGYTF
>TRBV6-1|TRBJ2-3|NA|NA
TGTGCCAGCAGTGAACAGTCCACAGATACGCAGTATTTT
CASSEQSTDTQYF
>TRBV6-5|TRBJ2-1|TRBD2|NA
TGTGCCAGCAGTTACTCCCTAGCGGGGGGGCCTCATGAGCAGTTCTTC
CASSYSLAGGPHEQFF
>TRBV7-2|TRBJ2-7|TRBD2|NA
TGTGCCAGCAGCCGCGGGAGCACCACCTACGAGCAGTACTTC
CASSRGSTTYEQYF
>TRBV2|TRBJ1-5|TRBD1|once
TGTGCCAGCAGTGACGAGCAGGGGGTCAATCAGCCCCAGCATTTT
CASSDEQGVNQPQHF
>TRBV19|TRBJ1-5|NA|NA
TGTGCCAGTAGTATACCCCGACAGCCTAATCAGCCCCAGCATTTT
CASSIPRQPNQPQHF